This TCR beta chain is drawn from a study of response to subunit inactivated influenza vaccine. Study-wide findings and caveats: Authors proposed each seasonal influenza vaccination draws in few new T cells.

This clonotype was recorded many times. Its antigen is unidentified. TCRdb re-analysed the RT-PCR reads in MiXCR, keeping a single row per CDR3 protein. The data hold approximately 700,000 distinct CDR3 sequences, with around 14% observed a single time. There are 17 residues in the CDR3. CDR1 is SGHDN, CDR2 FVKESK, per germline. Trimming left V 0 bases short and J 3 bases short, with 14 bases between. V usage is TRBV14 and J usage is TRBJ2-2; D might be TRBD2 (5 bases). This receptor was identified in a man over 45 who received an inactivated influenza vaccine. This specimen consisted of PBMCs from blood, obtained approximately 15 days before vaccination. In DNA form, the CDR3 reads TGTGCCAGCAGCCAAGATTCTTCACCGGGGTACACCGGGGAGCTGTTTTTT. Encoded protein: CASSQDSSPGYTGELFF. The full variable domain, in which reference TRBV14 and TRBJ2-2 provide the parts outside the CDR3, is EAGVTQFPSHSVIEKGQTVTLRCDPISGHDNLYWYRRVMGKEIKFLLHFVKESKQDESGMPNNRFLAERTGGTYSTLKVQPAELEDSGVYFCASSQDSSPGYTGELFFGEGSRLTVL.